The 32 T cell receptor beta chains given below trace back to one sample, sequenced in a study of PD-1 blockade in classical Hodgkin lymphoma. There was relapse after autologous stem cell transplantation in every patient, and there was variation in brentuximab vedotin exposure. The protocol was immunoSEQ multiplex PCR, while the TCRdb copy is restricted to in-frame clones and leaves out a portion. The sample includes 90,000 to 100,000 clones, about 88% of them seen just once. Sequencing was performed on peripheral blood mononuclear cells (PBMCs), taken before the second cycle of nivolumab. The receptors originated from a human donor with classical Hodgkin lymphoma.

Only one count was recorded for this clone. This chain connects TRBV5-6 to TRBJ2-4, with D perhaps matching TRBD2 (6 bases). The CDR3 spans 15 residues. The germline V gene encodes CDR1 SGHDT and CDR2 YYEEEE. V was cut by 0 bases and J by 5 bases, with 12 bases left in between. For the CDR3, the DNA is TGTGCCAGCAGCTTGGCGGGGGTTCTCCAAAACATTCAGTACTTC. This translates into CASSLAGVLQNIQYF.

This clone was counted a single time. The chain joins TRBV27 to TRBJ2-3; D gene ambiguous. Trimming cost V 5 bases and J 0 bases, with 12 bases left between them. The CDR3 extends over 15 amino acids. Germline V gene sequence: CDR1 MNHEY, CDR2 SMNVEV (reference sequence). The CDR3 spells CASSVLTPSTDTQYF. Written as DNA, the CDR3 is TGTGCCAGCAGTGTACTGACCCCTAGCACAGATACGCAGTATTTT.

The V gene is TRBV7-8, the J gene TRBJ1-1; D is unclear. Trimming took off 1 base at V and 11 bases at J, with 14 bases between the two ends. The CDR3 spans 13 residues. Per the germline V gene, CDR1 is SGHVS and CDR2 is FQNEAQ. The CDR3 spells CASSLVRQSDAFF. CDR3 bases: TGTGCCAGCAGCTTAGTCAGGCAGAGCGATGCTTTCTTT.

The V and J genes are TRBV27 and TRBJ2-3, with TRBD2 as a possible D gene (7 bases). The CDR3 covers 16 residues. CDR1 is MNHEY and CDR2 is SMNVEV in the germline V gene (reference sequence). V dropped 7 bases and J dropped 4 bases, with 21 bases sitting between them. In DNA form, the CDR3 reads TGTGCCAGCACCCGGAGGGGGGACTACCTGGCAGATACGCAGTATTTT. Amino acids: CASTRRGDYLADTQYF.

The CDR3 bases are TGTGCCAGCAGGGGCCCCAGGGGTTGGAGCGAGCAGTACTTC. It translates to CASRGPRGWSEQYF. V usage is TRBV21-1 and J usage is TRBJ2-7; the table assigns TRBD1, which was not confirmed against the DNA. TRBV21-1 has pseudogene status. The CDR3 length is 14 residues.

J is TRBJ2-5 and V is TRBV7-9; D unclear. CDR1 is SEHNR, CDR2 FQNEAQ, per germline (reference sequence). CDR3 length equals 14 residues. V gave up 1 base and J gave up 5 bases, with 11 bases separating them. CDR3 loop: CASSLDVFGETQYF. CDR3 nucleotides: TGTGCCAGCAGCTTAGATGTTTTTGGGGAGACCCAGTACTTC.

The chain links TRBV28 to TRBJ1-4; the D gene is possibly TRBD1 (5 bases). V dropped 5 bases and J dropped 8 bases, with 18 bases sitting between them. CDR3 length: 15 residues. Germline-derived CDR1 and CDR2 are MDHEN and SYDVKM. The CDR3 DNA follows: TGTGCCAGCAGTCCCATGGACGCAGGGAGAGAAAAACTGTTTTTT. Translation gives CASSPMDAGREKLFF. Supplemented by reference TRBV28 and TRBJ1-4, the full variable domain reads DVKVTQSSRYLVKRTGEKVFLECVQDMDHENMFWYRQDPGLGLRLIYFSYDVKMKEKGDIPEGYSVSREKKERFSLILESASTNQTSMYLCASSPMDAGREKLFFGSGTQLSVL.

The table lists this clone with a count of one. V gene TRBV5-5 combines with J gene TRBJ1-4, with 7 bases matching TRBD1. The V and J ends lost 4 bases and 5 bases, in that order; junction bases with no gene match: 14. CDR1 SGHKS and CDR2 YYEKEE come from the germline V gene (reference sequence). The CDR3 consists of 17 residues. Here the CDR3 reads CASSLRGRSLLNEKLFF. The CDR3 DNA reads TGTGCCAGCAGCCTGAGGGGGCGCAGCTTATTAAATGAAAAACTGTTTTTT.

With regard to this clone: Other DNA sequences in this specimen translate into the identical CDR3. This sequence joins TRBV9 and TRBJ1-2, with 7 positions matching TRBD1. This CDR3 has 15 residues. Trimming removed 0 bases from V and 3 bases from J; junction bases left unmatched: 5. The germline gives CDR1 SGDLS, CDR2 YYNGEE. In DNA, the CDR3 is TGTGCCAGCAGCGTAGTTGCAGGGGGGGACTATGGCTACACCTTC. As protein: CASSVVAGGDYGYTF.

The chain joins TRBV6-5 to TRBJ2-7; TRBD2 aligns across 7 bases. Germline CDR1 and CDR2: MNHEY and SVGAGI. V lost 6 bases to trimming and J lost 0 bases; unmatched junction nucleotides: 8. The CDR3 consists of 15 residues. In nucleotides, the CDR3 is TGTGCCAGCAGCCGCCGAGGGGAGGGCTCCTACGAGCAGTACTTC. It specifies CASSRRGEGSYEQYF.

The chain recombines TRBV5-4 with TRBJ2-7; the D call may be TRBD1 or TRBD2 (8 bases each). The V end lost 2 bases, the J end lost 12 bases, and 24 bases lay between the germline ends. The V gene's germline CDR1 is SGHNT and CDR2 YYREEE (reference sequence). The CDR3 is 15 residues long. CDR3 residues: CASSFGGVTGDRTYF. DNA for the CDR3: TGTGCCAGCAGCTTCGGGGGGGTAACAGGGGACAGGACGTACTTC.

This clone was seen more than once but under ten times. This chain uses TRBV2 with TRBJ1-2; 8 nucleotides agree with TRBD1. Germline lookup yields CDR1 SNHLY and CDR2 FYNNEI. The V and J ends lost 6 bases and 4 bases, in that order; junction bases with no gene match: 7. This CDR3 is 14 amino acids long. CDR3 bases: TGTGCCAGCAGGGTCGGACAGGGTAGCTATGGCTACACCTTC. It is translated as CASRVGQGSYGYTF. Based on the CDR3 plus reference TRBV2 and TRBJ1-2, the full variable domain is EPEVTQTPSHQVTQMGQEVILRCVPISNHLYFYWYRQILGQKVEFLVSFYNNEISEKSEIFDDQFSVERPDGSNFTLKIRSTKLEDSAMYFCASRVGQGSYGYTFGSGTRLTVV.

The rearrangement joins TRBV7-9 to TRBJ2-1; 10 nucleotides line up with TRBD2. Germline trimming cut 4 bases from V and 4 bases from J; bases unmatched to any gene: 7. The CDR3 length is 16 residues. Germline-derived CDR1 and CDR2 are SEHNR and FQNEAQ (reference sequence). In DNA, the CDR3 is TGTGCCAGCAGCTGGAGCGGGAGGGTTTTTTACAATGAGCAGTTCTTC. It yields the protein CASSWSGRVFYNEQFF.

The V and J genes are TRBV5-1 and TRBJ1-2, with D unresolved. The CDR3 runs to 16 residues. Trimming stripped 3 bases from V and 6 bases from J, with 21 bases between. Germline V CDR1 and CDR2: SGHRS, YFSETQ. The CDR3, as DNA: TGCGCCAGCAGCTGGTCGGCGACGGGCCTGGAGGATGGCTACACCTTC. It encodes CASSWSATGLEDGYTF. Together with reference TRBV5-1 and TRBJ1-2, the CDR3 gives the full variable domain: KAGVTQTPRYLIKTRGQQVTLSCSPISGHRSVSWYQQTPGQGLQFLFEYFSETQRNKGNFPGRFSGRQFSNSRSEMNVSTLELGDSALYLCASSWSATGLEDGYTFGSGTRLTVV.

This chain uses TRBV5-1 with TRBJ1-4; D remains ambiguous. Trimming stripped 0 bases from V and 0 bases from J, with 9 bases between. The CDR3 sequence is 16 residues long. Germline-derived CDR1 and CDR2 are SGHRS and YFSETQ. CDR3 in amino acids: CASSLEVRSTNEKLFF. Here the CDR3 DNA reads TGCGCCAGCAGCTTGGAAGTAAGGTCAACTAATGAAAAACTGTTTTTT.

The chain employs TRBV7-8 and TRBJ2-3, with 9 nucleotides matching TRBD1. With 1 base clipped from V and 4 bases from J, the junction kept 3 bases outside the gene matches. The germline V gene encodes CDR1 SGHVS and CDR2 FQNEAQ. The CDR3 loop spans 15 amino acids. The CDR3 here is CASSLVGTGPDTQYF. The CDR3, as DNA: TGTGCCAGCAGCTTAGTGGGGACAGGGCCAGATACGCAGTATTTT.

V usage is TRBV6-9 and J usage is TRBJ1-5; TRBD1 matches at 11 bases. Germline loops: CDR1 MNHGY, CDR2 SVAAGI. The CDR3 has 18 amino acids. The V gene end was trimmed by 4 bases and the J gene end by 0 bases; junction bases not matched to a gene: 8. The CDR3 nucleotides read TGTGCCAGCAGTTCGATGGACAGGGGGCTCTATAGCAATCAGCCCCAGCATTTT. This translates into CASSSMDRGLYSNQPQHF.

The V and J genes are TRBV10-1 and TRBJ2-1; 8 bases match TRBD2. The CDR3 is 13 residues long. Trimming removed 9 bases from V and 7 bases from J; junction bases left unmatched: 8. The germline CDR1 and CDR2 sequences are WNHNN and SYGVQD (reference sequence). CDR3 sequence (DNA): TGCGCCAGTAATAGCGGGATAAGGAATGAGCAGTTCTTC. Protein: CASNSGIRNEQFF.

The J gene is TRBJ2-7, the V gene TRBV7-9; 9 positions match TRBD1. In germline, CDR1 is SEHNR, CDR2 FQNEAQ (reference sequence). This CDR3 comprises 14 residues. V lost 3 bases and J lost 6; bases outside the gene matches: 6. The CDR3 nucleotides are TGTGCCAGCAGCTTTCTGTCGACAGGGGGCGAGCAGTACTTC. Translated: CASSFLSTGGEQYF.

The V call is TRBV4-2, the J call TRBJ1-4; no firm D call. CDR3 length: 17 residues. Trimming pared 0 bases from V and 4 bases from J, leaving 15 bases between. Per the germline V gene, CDR1 is LGHNA and CDR2 is YNFKEQ. CDR3 loop: CASSQEGGMGNNEKLFF. CDR3 bases: TGTGCCAGCAGCCAAGAGGGTGGGATGGGAAATAATGAAAAACTGTTTTTT.

This clone was counted a single time. In DNA, the CDR3 is TGTGCCAGCACCGCGACAGGGGGGTACAATGAGCAGTTCTTC. Protein product: CASTATGGYNEQFF. The rearrangement joins TRBV6-5 to TRBJ2-1; 9 bases line up with TRBD1. CDR3 length equals 14 residues. Germline trimming cut 7 bases from V and 4 bases from J; bases unmatched to any gene: 5. The germline V gene encodes CDR1 MNHEY and CDR2 SVGAGI.

The chain employs TRBV7-8 and TRBJ2-7; 8 nucleotides line up with TRBD1. The V segment lost 1 base and the J segment 0 bases; nucleotides outside the gene matches: 8. CDR1 is SGHVS, CDR2 FQNEAQ, per germline. The CDR3 has 17 amino acids. The CDR3 protein is CASSLVVDRGVSYEQYF. Written as DNA, the CDR3 is TGTGCCAGCAGCTTAGTTGTCGACAGGGGTGTCTCCTACGAGCAGTACTTC.

The CDR3 DNA is TGTGCCAGCAGCCCCGGGACAGGGGGCACTGAAGCTTTCTTT. Amino acid sequence: CASSPGTGGTEAFF. The J gene is TRBJ1-1, the V gene TRBV5-4; 11 nucleotides line up with TRBD1. The CDR3 runs to 14 residues. Per the germline V gene, CDR1 is SGHNT and CDR2 is YYREEE (reference sequence). With 4 bases clipped from V and 4 bases from J, the junction kept 3 bases outside the gene matches.

This chain joins TRBV2 and TRBJ2-1, with 7 bases matching TRBD2. Germline lookup yields CDR1 SNHLY and CDR2 FYNNEI. The CDR3 runs to 14 residues. Trimming at V came to 5 bases and at J to 10 bases, leaving 11 bases not matched to a gene. CDR3 DNA sequence: TGTGCCAGCAGTCCCGGACTAGTCGCCTTAGAGCAGTTCTTC. This encodes CASSPGLVALEQFF. Based on the CDR3 plus reference TRBV2 and TRBJ2-1, the full variable domain is EPEVTQTPSHQVTQMGQEVILRCVPISNHLYFYWYRQILGQKVEFLVSFYNNEISEKSEIFDDQFSVERPDGSNFTLKIRSTKLEDSAMYFCASSPGLVALEQFFGPGTRLTVL.

This chain links TRBV28 with TRBJ2-6; D may correspond to TRBD1 or TRBD2 (5 bases each). Deletions cut 7 bases from V and 2 bases from J, with 21 bases between. Germline V CDR1 and CDR2: MDHEN, SYDVKM. This CDR3 is built from 18 residues. This CDR3 is CASNTPGRREAGANVLTF. In DNA, the CDR3 is TGTGCCAGCAACACTCCGGGACGACGAGAGGCTGGGGCCAACGTCCTGACTTTC.

This clone was seen only once. The V gene is TRBV19, the J gene TRBJ1-1; 8 bases are shared with TRBD1. The junction had 7 bases not matched to a gene; V was cut back by 4 bases and J by 3 bases. Germline V CDR1 and CDR2: LNHDA, SQIVND (reference sequence). This CDR3 is 15 amino acids long. CDR3 sequence: CASSNDRGADTEAFF. The CDR3 DNA is TGTGCCAGTAGTAACGACAGGGGTGCGGACACTGAAGCTTTCTTT. The full variable domain, rest sourced from reference TRBV19 and TRBJ1-1, is DGGITQSPKYLFRKEGQNVTLSCEQNLNHDAMYWYRQDPGQGLRLIYYSQIVNDFQKGDIAEGYSVSREKKESFPLTVTSAQKNPTAFYLCASSNDRGADTEAFFGQGTRLTVV.

The rearrangement links TRBV19 to TRBJ1-2; maybe TRBD1 (5 bases). V was cut by 3 bases and J by 8 bases, with 10 bases left in between. This CDR3 comprises 12 residues. Germline CDR1 LNHDA, CDR2 SQIVND (reference sequence). The CDR3, as DNA: TGTGCCAGTAGTATGTCGGGGGGAGGCTACACCTTC. Its translation is CASSMSGGGYTF.

This clone was observed once. The gene calls are TRBV27 and TRBJ2-7, with D perhaps matching TRBD1 or TRBD2 (5 bases each). The CDR3 has 16 amino acids. Germline V gene sequence: CDR1 MNHEY, CDR2 SMNVEV (reference sequence). Deletions cut 3 bases from V and 0 bases from J, with 15 bases between. CDR3 loop: CASSFQGRASSYEQYF. The CDR3, as DNA: TGTGCCAGCAGTTTTCAGGGACGAGCGAGCTCCTACGAGCAGTACTTC.

V and J are TRBV2 and TRBJ2-2; possible D gene TRBD1, 6 bases. The CDR3 is made up of 13 amino acids. Germline V gene data show CDR1 as SNHLY and CDR2 as FYNNEI. V lost 9 bases and J 2 bases, leaving 10 bases between the germline ends. The CDR3 nucleotides are TGTGCCAGATCGGGACAAAACACCGGGGAGCTGTTTTTT. Its protein is CARSGQNTGELFF.

The genes are TRBV11-3 and TRBJ2-5; a possible D gene is TRBD2 (5 bases). V dropped 5 bases and J dropped 5 bases, with 15 bases sitting between them. CDR3 length: 14 residues. The V gene's germline CDR1 is SGHNT and CDR2 YENEEA. The CDR3 DNA reads as TGTGCCAGCAGCGACGGACTGGCCCGGGAGACCCAGTACTTC. This translates into CASSDGLARETQYF. Supplemented by reference TRBV11-3 and TRBJ2-5, the full variable domain reads EAGVVQSPRYKIIEKKQPVAFWCNPISGHNTLYWYLQNLGQGPELLIRYENEEAVDDSQLPKDRFSAERLKGVDSTLKIQPAELGDSAVYLCASSDGLARETQYFGPGTRLLVL.

The chain links TRBV5-6 to TRBJ2-5, with TRBD2 matching 7 bases. J gave up 3 bases and V 5 bases, and 10 bases lay outside the gene matches. Germline values: CDR1 SGHDT, CDR2 YYEEEE. The CDR3 totals 15 residues. For the CDR3, the DNA is TGTGCCAGCAGGCTGGGAGGGGTACCTAAAGAGACCCAGTACTTC. Amino acids: CASRLGGVPKETQYF.

The chain combines TRBV7-9 with TRBJ2-3; possible D gene TRBD2, 5 bases. The CDR3 is 12 amino acids. Germline loops: CDR1 SEHNR, CDR2 FQNEAQ (reference sequence). V dropped 3 bases and J dropped 8 bases, with 9 bases sitting between them. The CDR3 here is CASSLEDITQYF. The CDR3 bases are TGTGCCAGCAGCTTGGAGGATATTACGCAGTATTTT.